The T cell receptor beta chain under discussion was sequenced for a study of cytomegalovirus exposure and HLA in healthy donors. Study observations and caveats: In an earlier analysis, productive rearrangement rates for most beta V segments clustered near 87% or 30%. Later analysis associated a missense DCLRE1C variant with TCR beta V- and J-gene trimming.

CDR3 length: 15 amino acids. V lost 1 base to trimming and J lost 2 bases; unmatched junction nucleotides: 5. In germline, CDR1 is GTSNPN, CDR2 SVGIG (reference sequence). Amplification used 60 Vbeta primers and 13 Jbeta primers. Here immunoSEQ multiplex PCR was the method, and the copy in TCRdb shows in-frame clones only, minus some. The sample has 100,000 or so clones, 74% seen once; the top ten hold 2% to 2.5%. Remarks on this clone: No antigen is known for it.

Source material: PBMCs. This sequence originates from a human donor in good health. The chain is built from TRBV30 and TRBJ1-5, with TRBD1 matching 7 bases. CDR3 sequence (DNA): TGTGCCTGGAGTGGCGAGGGGGCTCGCAATCAGCCCCAGCATTTT. It is translated as CAWSGEGARNQPQHF.